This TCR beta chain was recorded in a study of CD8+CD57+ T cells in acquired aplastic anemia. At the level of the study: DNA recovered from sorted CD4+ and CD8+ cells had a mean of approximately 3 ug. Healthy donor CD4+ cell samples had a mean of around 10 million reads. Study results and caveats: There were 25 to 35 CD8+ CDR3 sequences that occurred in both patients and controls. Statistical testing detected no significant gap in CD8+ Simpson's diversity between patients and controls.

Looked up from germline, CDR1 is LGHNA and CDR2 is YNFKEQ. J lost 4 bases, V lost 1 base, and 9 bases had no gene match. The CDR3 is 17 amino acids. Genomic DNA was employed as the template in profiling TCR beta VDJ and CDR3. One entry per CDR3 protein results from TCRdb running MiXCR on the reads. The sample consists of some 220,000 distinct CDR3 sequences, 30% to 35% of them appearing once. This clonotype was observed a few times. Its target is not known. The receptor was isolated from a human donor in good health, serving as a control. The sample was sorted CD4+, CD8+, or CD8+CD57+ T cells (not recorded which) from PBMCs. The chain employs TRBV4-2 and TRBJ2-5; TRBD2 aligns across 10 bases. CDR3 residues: CASSQGPSGGLRETQYF. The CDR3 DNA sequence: TGTGCCAGCAGCCAAGGTCCTAGCGGGGGCCTTCGAGAGACCCAGTACTTC.